This is a list of T cell receptor beta chains from one sample in a study of blood T cells in healthy people across ages. MiXCR, applied by TCRdb to the 5' RACE reads, yields one record per CDR3 protein. This sample has nearly 800,000 distinct CDR3 sequences, with roughly three fifths found just once. What was sequenced was blood. The receptors shown here come from a middle-aged man in good health. The CDR3 runs from the conserved cysteine through the conserved F or W. A D gene is named only where the DNA matches it firmly. Only some rows state a clone size, as once, few, many or a class for expanded clones.

J: TRBJ2-5; size: NA; length: 20; D: TRBD2; V: TRBV6-2/TRBV6-3; CDR3: CASTDSFGTSGSARKETQYF; DNA: TGTGCCAGCACCGATTCTTTTGGGACTAGCGGGAGCGCTAGGAAGGAGACCCAGTACTTC
J: TRBJ1-6; size: few; length: 13; D: NA; V: TRBV5-8; CDR3: CASRMNRASPLHF; DNA: TGTGCCAGCAGAATGAACAGGGCCTCACCCCTCCACTTT
J: TRBJ2-3; size: NA; length: 16; D: NA; V: TRBV4-1; CDR3: CASSEDWTRSTDTQYF; DNA: TGCGCCAGCAGTGAAGACTGGACCCGGTCCACAGATACGCAGTATTTT
J: TRBJ2-3; size: NA; length: 17; D: TRBD1; V: TRBV3-1; CDR3: CASSQFLGGLSTDAQYF; DNA: TGTGCCAGCAGCCAATTTTTAGGGGGCCTAAGCACAGATGCGCAGTATTTT
J: TRBJ2-5; size: NA; length: 15; D: TRBD1; V: TRBV11-1; CDR3: CASSHVDRGNNEQYF; DNA: TGTGCCAGCAGCCACGTCGACAGGGGAAACAATGAGCAGTACTTC
J: TRBJ1-4; size: few; length: 15; D: NA; V: TRBV20-1; CDR3: CSAPGARATNEKLFF; DNA: TGCAGTGCCCCCGGCGCGAGGGCAACTAATGAAAAACTGTTTTTT
J: TRBJ2-5; size: few; length: 16; D: TRBD2; V: TRBV7-9; CDR3: CASLPERASGEETQYF; DNA: TGTGCCAGCTTACCGGAGCGGGCTAGCGGGGAAGAGACCCAGTACTTC
J: TRBJ2-7; size: few; length: 17; D: TRBD1; V: TRBV28; CDR3: CASRPDPDRAILVEQYF; DNA: TGTGCCAGCAGACCCGACCCCGACAGGGCAATACTTGTGGAGCAGTACTTC
J: TRBJ2-7; size: NA; length: 17; D: NA; V: TRBV4-3; CDR3: CASSQVYGGLSSYEQYF; DNA: TGCGCCAGCAGCCAGGTGTACGGGGGGCTCTCCTCCTACGAGCAGTACTTC
J: TRBJ2-1; size: few; length: 15; D: TRBD1; V: TRBV6-5; CDR3: CASSYDRGPYNEQFF; DNA: TGTGCCAGCAGTTACGACAGGGGGCCCTACAATGAGCAGTTCTTC
J: TRBJ1-2; size: NA; length: 15; D: TRBD1; V: TRBV2; CDR3: CASISRGGLNYGYTF; DNA: TGTGCCAGCATTTCGAGAGGGGGCCTCAACTATGGCTACACCTTC
J: TRBJ2-5; size: once; length: 15; D: NA; V: TRBV5-1; CDR3: CASNPGQEIQETQYF; DNA: TGCGCCAGCAACCCGGGGCAAGAAATACAAGAGACCCAGTACTTC
J: TRBJ2-6; size: few; length: 14; D: NA; V: TRBV27; CDR3: CASSPASGANVLTF; DNA: TGTGCCAGCAGTCCAGCCTCTGGGGCCAACGTCCTGACTTTC
J: TRBJ2-5; size: NA; length: 17; D: TRBD1; V: TRBV5-6; CDR3: CASSTLLGTGLRETQYF; DNA: TGTGCCAGCAGCACACTGCTCGGGACAGGCCTTCGGGAGACCCAGTACTTC
J: TRBJ2-3; size: NA; length: 16; D: TRBD2; V: TRBV20-1; CDR3: CSASGRSGGVTDTQYF; DNA: TGCAGTGCTAGCGGTCGGAGCGGGGGAGTCACAGATACGCAGTATTTT
J: TRBJ2-7; size: NA; length: 13; D: NA; V: TRBV27; CDR3: CASSRAAMYEQYF; DNA: TGTGCCAGCTCGCGGGCAGCAATGTACGAGCAGTACTTC
J: TRBJ2-3; size: NA; length: 16; D: TRBD2; V: TRBV7-2; CDR3: CASSFGGGNPTDTQYF; DNA: TGTGCCAGCAGCTTTGGCGGGGGGAATCCGACAGATACGCAGTATTTT
J: TRBJ2-1; size: NA; length: 16; D: TRBD2; V: TRBV6-5; CDR3: CAGRKRLAGAYNEQFF; DNA: TGTGCCGGCAGAAAAAGACTAGCGGGTGCTTACAATGAGCAGTTCTTC
J: TRBJ2-1; size: NA; length: 11; D: NA; V: TRBV20-1; CDR3: CSAPDSNEQFF; DNA: TGCAGTGCGCCCGACAGCAATGAGCAGTTCTTC
J: TRBJ2-5; size: few; length: 15; D: TRBD2; V: TRBV5-1; CDR3: CASSSEAGGAETQYF; DNA: TGCGCCAGCAGCTCTGAAGCGGGGGGGGCGGAGACCCAGTACTTC
J: TRBJ1-2; size: NA; length: 15; D: NA; V: TRBV6-5; CDR3: CASRPSAGVANGYTF; DNA: TGTGCCAGCCGCCCGTCGGCAGGGGTAGCGAATGGCTACACCTTC
J: TRBJ2-3; size: few; length: 14; D: NA; V: TRBV24-1; CDR3: CATSYVGSTDTQYF; DNA: TGTGCCACTTCTTATGTGGGTAGCACCGATACGCAGTATTTT
J: TRBJ2-7; size: NA; length: 15; D: TRBD1; V: TRBV7-9; CDR3: CASSPTGSTWDEQYF; DNA: TGTGCCAGCAGCCCGACAGGGTCCACCTGGGACGAGCAGTACTTC
J: TRBJ1-2; size: NA; length: 13; D: NA; V: TRBV18; CDR3: CASSDQVDYGYTF; DNA: TGTGCCAGCTCAGACCAGGTGGACTATGGCTACACCTTC
J: TRBJ2-7; size: few; length: 15; D: NA; V: TRBV11-3; CDR3: CASSKRDGSSYEQYF; DNA: TGTGCCAGCAGTAAACGGGACGGGAGCTCCTACGAGCAGTACTTC
J: TRBJ2-7; size: once; length: 14; D: NA; V: TRBV5-6; CDR3: CASSFGGYPYEQYF; DNA: TGCGCCAGCAGCTTCGGAGGGTATCCCTACGAGCAGTACTTC
J: TRBJ1-2; size: NA; length: 15; D: TRBD1; V: TRBV5-1; CDR3: CASSYGQGARLGYTF; DNA: TGCGCCAGCAGCTACGGACAGGGGGCCCGACTCGGCTACACCTTC
J: TRBJ2-3; size: NA; length: 14; D: NA; V: TRBV27; CDR3: CASSIQGIADTQYF; DNA: TGTGCCAGCAGTATTCAAGGGATCGCAGATACGCAGTATTTT
J: TRBJ2-1; size: NA; length: 18; D: TRBD1; V: TRBV7-9; CDR3: CASSLGVLRTGVYNEQFF; DNA: TGTGCCAGCAGCTTAGGGGTTTTGCGGACAGGGGTCTACAATGAGCAGTTCTTC
J: TRBJ2-5; size: few; length: 12; D: NA; V: TRBV28; CDR3: CATQGTQETQYF; DNA: TGTGCCACCCAGGGAACCCAAGAGACCCAGTACTTC
J: TRBJ2-7; size: NA; length: 14; D: TRBD2; V: TRBV29-1; CDR3: CSVALAGGIDEQYF; DNA: TGCAGCGTTGCACTAGCGGGAGGGATCGACGAGCAGTACTTC
J: TRBJ2-4; size: few; length: 17; D: TRBD1; V: TRBV5-1; CDR3: CASSQGQGLLAKNIQYF; DNA: TGCGCCAGCAGCCAGGGACAGGGGTTACTAGCCAAAAACATTCAGTACTTC
J: TRBJ2-1; size: NA; length: 16; D: NA; V: TRBV28; CDR3: CASSFTGGLTYNEQFF; DNA: TGTGCCAGCAGTTTTACGGGCGGGTTAACCTACAATGAGCAGTTCTTC
J: TRBJ2-5; size: NA; length: 14; D: NA; V: TRBV15; CDR3: CATSRQSYQETQYF; DNA: TGTGCCACCAGCAGACAGTCGTACCAAGAGACCCAGTACTTC
J: TRBJ2-3; size: NA; length: 15; D: TRBD1; V: TRBV5-1; CDR3: CASKVGTGVVDTQYF; DNA: TGCGCCAGCAAGGTCGGGACAGGGGTTGTAGATACGCAGTATTTT
J: TRBJ2-3; size: NA; length: 14; D: NA; V: TRBV7-2; CDR3: CASSHPAREDTQYF; DNA: TGTGCCAGCAGCCATCCGGCCCGTGAGGATACGCAGTATTTT
J: TRBJ1-1; size: NA; length: 16; D: NA; V: TRBV18; CDR3: CASSLTGSVQNTEAFF; DNA: TGTGCCAGCTCACTTACAGGTTCAGTCCAGAACACTGAAGCTTTCTTT
J: TRBJ2-7; size: NA; length: 14; D: TRBD2; V: TRBV20-1; CDR3: CSARERTSFYEQYF; DNA: TGCAGTGCTAGAGAAAGGACTAGTTTCTACGAGCAGTACTTC
J: TRBJ2-7; size: NA; length: 16; D: NA; V: TRBV9; CDR3: CASSSHRDTLTYEQYF; DNA: TGTGCCAGCAGTAGCCACCGGGACACCTTAACCTACGAGCAGTACTTC
J: TRBJ2-2; size: NA; length: 15; D: NA; V: TRBV20-1; CDR3: CSARWRERGGGELFF; DNA: TGCAGTGCGAGGTGGAGGGAGAGAGGGGGTGGGGAGCTGTTTTTT
J: TRBJ2-5; size: NA; length: 15; D: TRBD2; V: TRBV12-3/TRBV12-4; CDR3: CASSLWAGEAETQYF; DNA: TGTGCCAGCAGTTTATGGGCGGGAGAGGCAGAGACCCAGTACTTC
J: TRBJ1-1; size: NA; length: 14; D: NA; V: TRBV7-9; CDR3: CASSLAGTAAEAFF; DNA: TGTGCCAGCAGCTTAGCCGGGACGGCTGCTGAAGCTTTCTTT
J: TRBJ1-2; size: NA; length: 13; D: NA; V: TRBV11-2; CDR3: CASSLIWLGGYTF; DNA: TGTGCCAGCAGCTTAATATGGTTGGGGGGCTACACCTTC
J: TRBJ1-1; size: NA; length: 15; D: NA; V: TRBV10-3; CDR3: CAISRGGGEGTEAFF; DNA: TGTGCCATCAGCCGGGGGGGAGGGGAGGGCACTGAAGCTTTCTTT
J: TRBJ2-1; size: few; length: 16; D: TRBD1; V: TRBV7-2; CDR3: CASSLSPTGANNEQFF; DNA: TGTGCCAGCAGCTTATCTCCGACAGGGGCGAACAATGAGCAGTTCTTC
J: TRBJ2-1; size: NA; length: 14; D: NA; V: TRBV20-1; CDR3: CSARRTPARNEQFF; DNA: TGCAGTGCTAGAAGGACCCCGGCTCGAAATGAGCAGTTCTTC
J: TRBJ1-2; size: NA; length: 16; D: NA; V: TRBV28; CDR3: CASSLGGRQANYGYTF; DNA: TGTGCCAGCAGTTTAGGGGGGCGCCAAGCTAACTATGGCTACACCTTC